The source of this TCR beta chain is a study of blood T cells in healthy people across ages. Then a second PCR, running roughly 7 to 11 cycles, was carried out with a sample-barcoded 5' primer and a J-beta primer mix. Every cDNA molecule bore a tag from a template-switch adaptor containing 12 random nucleotides. All samples gave at least 2.5 million CDR3-containing paired-end reads. TCRdb ran MiXCR on the 5' RACE reads and lists one entry per CDR3 protein. The table has 1.8 million or so distinct CDR3 sequences, about two fifths seen once. The CDR3 spans 17 residues. After removal of 6 bases from V and 6 bases from J, the junction contained 9 bases not matched to a gene. Germline values: CDR1 SGHTA, CDR2 FQGNSA. A few counts support this clonotype.

This TCR was sampled from a human donor in good health. Sequencing was done on a sample of blood. The chain has TRBV7-2 and TRBJ2-1; TRBD2 matches 15 bases. CDR3 DNA sequence: TGTGCCAGCAGTTACCGGACTAGCGGGGGGGTCTCCAATGAGCAGTTCTTC. Its protein is CASSYRTSGGVSNEQFF.